This T cell receptor (beta chain) is drawn from a study of siplizumab effects on memory and regulatory T cells. Notes on the study in general: The suppressive capacity of proliferating Tregs from siplizumab cultures remained unconfirmed. In unstimulated cells, naive T cells appeared more diverse than memory T cells and seemed major alloresponse contributors.

Germline loops: CDR1 MGHDK, CDR2 SYGVNS. CDR3 size: 14 residues. Of note for this clone: Its antigen is undetermined. Mismatch with germline at one junction end may stem from a read error.

Sequencing was performed with immunoSEQ multiplex PCR; in TCRdb, only in-frame clones are kept and a portion is missing. Here the sample spans approximately 94,000 clones, more than 90% being singletons. V and J are TRBV25-1 and TRBJ2-3; D may match TRBD1 or TRBD2 (5 bases each). Sequencing was carried out using CD4+ T cells sorted from blood. The clonotype comes from a human donor in good health. CDR3 DNA sequence: TGTGCCAGCAGTCCACCCGGGACGATAAACGAGGCGCATTTT. It encodes CASSPPGTINEAHF.